This T cell receptor (beta chain) was retrieved from a study of long-term antiretroviral therapy in people with HIV. Study conclusions and caveats: Following ART, diversity rose but still fell short of transplant donor controls. Narrower CDR3 length ranges marked HIV repertoires relative to controls.

Sequencing used immunoSEQ v3.0 at survey level. The data were produced by immunoSEQ multiplex PCR, yet TCRdb's version contains in-frame clones alone and is incomplete. This sample has roughly 39,000 clones; around 88% occur once, and the top ten carry 3% to 5%. Treatment locations for all participants with HIV were in the United States. Held in samples before DNA extraction were roughly 0.9-11 million cryopreserved PBMC. Concerning this clone itself: Its antigen is currently unknown.

Germline V lookup: CDR1 SGHTA, CDR2 FQGTGA. CDR3 length: 14 residues. Trimming stripped 1 base from V and 5 bases from J, with 12 bases between. The receptor was isolated from a woman between 18 and 29 years old with HIV. The rearrangement links TRBV7-3 to TRBJ2-7, with D perhaps TRBD1 or TRBD2 (5 bases each). The specimen was unsorted PBMCs, collected just before starting antiretroviral therapy. For the CDR3, the DNA is TGTGCCAGCAGCTTAAACGGGGCCAGGGACGAGCAGTACTTC. Amino acid sequence: CASSLNGARDEQYF.